Sequencing of this T cell receptor (beta chain) was carried out in a study of blood T cells in healthy people across ages. A second PCR, run for about 6 to 11 cycles, used a sample-barcoded 5' primer plus a J-beta primer mix. TCRdb independently ran MiXCR on the 5' RACE reads; one entry per CDR3 protein. The sample holds about 1.4 million distinct CDR3 sequences, 59% seen once. The CDR3 spans 20 residues. J was trimmed by 2 bases and V by 2 bases; bases with no gene match: 18. This sequence originates from a man between 18 and 29 years old in good health. What was sequenced was blood. The chain couples TRBV12-3 or TRBV12-4 to TRBJ2-5, with 9 nucleotides matching TRBD1. The CDR3 sequence is CASSLYGQGPGQGTQETQYF. The CDR3 region has the DNA TGTGCCAGCAGTTTATATGGACAAGGGCCGGGACAGGGAACTCAAGAGACCCAGTACTTC.